Presented here are 24 T cell receptor beta chains from one specimen sequenced in a study of shared clonotypes between healthy human individuals. Clones were read by immunoSEQ multiplex PCR, and TCRdb kept only the in-frame ones, dropping some. The profile shows a few million clones, roughly 93% of them singletons. Sequenced: naive CD4+ T cells from PBMCs. Sample subset: CD45RA+ positively selected. The receptors come from a man between 18 and 29 years old in good health. Some clones in this sample may be carry-over from other donors' samples.

The V gene is TRBV2, the J gene TRBJ2-2, with 7 bases identical to TRBD1. Germline values: CDR1 SNHLY, CDR2 FYNNEI. This CDR3 comprises 15 residues. The V segment lost 6 bases and the J segment 2 bases; nucleotides outside the gene matches: 6. This CDR3 reads CASSITGANTGELFF. For the CDR3, the DNA is TGTGCCAGCAGCATCACAGGGGCCAACACCGGGGAGCTGTTTTTT.

V is TRBV21-1 and J is TRBJ2-7. TRBV21-1 constitutes a pseudogene. CDR3 length: 14 amino acids. The CDR3 coding sequence is TGTGCCAGCAGCACCCCGGACGCGCCCTACGAGCAGTACTTC. Encoded protein: CASSTPDAPYEQYF.

The chain employs TRBV7-2 and TRBJ1-4; possible D gene TRBD1, 6 bases. The V and J ends lost 0 bases and 7 bases respectively, with 12 bases between them. Germline assignment: CDR1 SGHTA and CDR2 FQGNSA. The CDR3 has 15 residues. DNA for the CDR3: TGTGCCAGCAGCTTAGCAACAGGGCTTGGTGAAAAACTGTTTTTT. Protein product: CASSLATGLGEKLFF.

The gene calls are TRBV28 and TRBJ2-7; 7 bases match TRBD1. The CDR3 sequence is 15 residues long. Trimming took 5 bases from V and 4 from J; bases not matched to a gene: 11. Germline assignment: CDR1 MDHEN and CDR2 SYDVKM. For the CDR3, the DNA is TGTGCCAGCAGTCAAGGGGGCGCCCCCAGGTACGAGCAGTACTTC. Translation: CASSQGGAPRYEQYF.

The chain recombines TRBV2 with TRBJ2-2; D gene unclear. CDR1 is SNHLY and CDR2 is FYNNEI in the germline V gene. The CDR3 has 13 residues. V was shortened by 8 bases and J by 6 bases, with 13 bases between the two germline ends. Here the CDR3 reads CASGSEFAGELFF. The CDR3 region has the DNA TGTGCCAGCGGATCGGAGTTTGCCGGGGAGCTGTTTTTT. The complete variable domain, with remaining parts taken from reference TRBV2 and TRBJ2-2, reads EPEVTQTPSHQVTQMGQEVILRCVPISNHLYFYWYRQILGQKVEFLVSFYNNEISEKSEIFDDQFSVERPDGSNFTLKIRSTKLEDSAMYFCASGSEFAGELFFGEGSRLTVL.

The chain joins TRBV28 to TRBJ2-7, with 12 bases matching TRBD2. The CDR3 sequence is 16 residues long. Germline CDR1 MDHEN, CDR2 SYDVKM. V dropped 8 bases and J dropped 2; count of bases not matched to a gene: 10. CDR3 sequence (DNA): TGTGCCAGCGTGTCTTTTAGGACTAGCGGGACCTACGAGCAGTACTTC. It encodes CASVSFRTSGTYEQYF.

The chain recombines TRBV5-1 with TRBJ2-7, with TRBD2 matching over 9 bases. This CDR3 comprises 15 residues. Germline V gives CDR1 SGHRS, CDR2 YFSETQ. With 1 base clipped from V and 3 bases from J, the junction kept 5 bases outside the gene matches. The CDR3 DNA is TGCGCCAGCAGCTTGCTGACTAGCGGATTCTACGAGCAGTACTTC. It specifies CASSLLTSGFYEQYF.

The rearrangement uses TRBV9 and TRBJ2-7; TRBD2 aligns across 7 bases. The CDR3 has 15 residues. Germline V gives CDR1 SGDLS, CDR2 YYNGEE. With V trimmed by 4 bases and J by 7 bases, 14 bases remained unmatched. The CDR3: CASSPHPTSLMEQYF. The DNA of the CDR3 is TGTGCCAGCAGCCCCCACCCGACTAGCCTGATGGAGCAGTACTTC.

The chain is built from TRBV19 and TRBJ2-2; either TRBD1 or TRBD2 may fit D (5 bases each). Between the trimmed V and J ends, which lost 7 bases and 5 bases, there was a span of 14 bases. This CDR3 comprises 14 residues. Germline V lookup: CDR1 LNHDA, CDR2 SQIVND (reference sequence). The CDR3 DNA follows: TGTGCCAGTAACGGGGCTCTACGAACCGGGGAGCTGTTTTTT. Amino acids: CASNGALRTGELFF.

This clone has only one observation. The chain joins TRBV19 to TRBJ1-5; maybe TRBD1 (6 bases). Per germline, CDR1 LNHDA and CDR2 SQIVND (reference sequence). Trimming removed 4 bases at V and 7 bases at J, with 17 bases between. CDR3 length: 15 residues. In DNA form, the CDR3 reads TGTGCCAGTAGTAAGACAGGCTCCATCGGGCAGCCCCAGCATTTT. The encoded protein is CASSKTGSIGQPQHF.

The chain is built from TRBV7-6 and TRBJ2-5; D is perhaps TRBD2 (5 bases). Between the trimmed V and J ends, which lost 5 bases and 3 bases, there was a span of 10 bases. The CDR3 runs 13 residues. Germline loops: CDR1 SGHVS, CDR2 FNYEAQ. The CDR3 sequence: CASSAGVKETQYF. The CDR3 nucleotides read TGTGCCAGCAGCGCCGGGGTAAAAGAGACCCAGTACTTC.

This clone was counted a few times. V gene TRBV5-8 combines with J gene TRBJ2-2, with D unclear. The germline V and J ends were trimmed by 2 bases and 5 bases, with 19 bases remaining between them. CDR1 is SGHTS, CDR2 YDEGEE, per germline. The CDR3 is 17 amino acids. The DNA for the CDR3 is TGTGCCAGCAGCTTTATACCTGGCCCAGAAGGGACCGGGGAGCTGTTTTTT. It specifies CASSFIPGPEGTGELFF.

The genes are TRBV27 and TRBJ2-2, with TRBD1 identical over 9 bases. The V gene's germline CDR1 is MNHEY and CDR2 SMNVEV (reference sequence). V trimming: 4 bases; J trimming: 7 bases; junction bases outside the gene matches: 13. The CDR3 totals 17 residues. CDR3 loop: CASSSAAGTGIIGELFF. DNA of the CDR3: TGTGCCAGCAGTTCTGCGGCCGGGACAGGGATAATCGGGGAGCTGTTTTTT.

The chain couples TRBV18 to TRBJ2-7; D possibly uses TRBD1 or TRBD2 (5 bases each). The CDR3 is 15 residues long. The V and J ends lost 3 bases and 0 bases respectively, with 12 bases between them. Germline CDR1 and CDR2: KGHSH and LQKENI. The CDR3 DNA reads as TGTGCCAGCTCACCGAGGGGAGTTCCCTCCTACGAGCAGTACTTC. Translated: CASSPRGVPSYEQYF.

The chain couples TRBV4-1 to TRBJ2-7, with 13 nucleotides matching TRBD2. The junction had 4 bases not matched to a gene; V was cut back by 2 bases and J by 3 bases. This CDR3 contains 16 residues. The germline gives CDR1 MGHRA, CDR2 YSYEKL. This chain's CDR3 is CASSQMTSGRNYEQYF. CDR3 DNA sequence: TGCGCCAGCAGCCAAATGACTAGCGGGAGGAACTACGAGCAGTACTTC.

This clone was counted many times. Other DNA variants within this sample encode the same CDR3. This chain uses TRBV5-1 with TRBJ1-5; no firm D call. V dropped 0 bases and J dropped 1 base, with 2 bases sitting between them. This CDR3 is built from 13 residues. The V gene's germline CDR1 is SGHRS and CDR2 YFSETQ. CDR3 sequence (DNA): TGCGCCAGCAGCTTGGACAGCAATCAGCCCCAGCATTTT. Translating it yields CASSLDSNQPQHF. The whole variable domain, filled in from reference TRBV5-1 and TRBJ1-5, reads KAGVTQTPRYLIKTRGQQVTLSCSPISGHRSVSWYQQTPGQGLQFLFEYFSETQRNKGNFPGRFSGRQFSNSRSEMNVSTLELGDSALYLCASSLDSNQPQHFGDGTRLSIL.

The rearrangement joins TRBV23-1 to TRBJ2-1, with TRBD1 as a possible D gene (5 bases). TRBV23-1 is treated as an ORF (open reading frame) with a function not yet certain. CDR3 length: 14 amino acids. V lost 0 bases and J 7 bases, leaving 10 bases between the germline ends. The chain's CDR3 is CASSQSSRGNEQFF. The CDR3, as DNA: TGCGCCAGCAGTCAATCCTCTAGGGGAAATGAGCAGTTCTTC.

The chain joins TRBV5-1 to TRBJ1-1, with a possible D match to TRBD1 (5 bases). The CDR3 totals 15 residues. V was trimmed by 4 bases and J by 7 bases, leaving 20 bases between them. Germline CDR1 SGHRS, CDR2 YFSETQ. The CDR3: CASSLLVGRVIEAFF. CDR3 bases: TGCGCCAGCAGCCTCTTGGTGGGCAGGGTGATTGAAGCTTTCTTT.

The V call is TRBV11-2, the J call TRBJ1-1; D is ambiguous. The V end was cut by 4 bases, the J end by 1 base, with 13 bases between. This CDR3 comprises 15 residues. Germline CDR1 reads SGHAT; CDR2 reads FQNNGV. The CDR3 nucleotides read TGTGCCAGCAGCTCTACTAGGCGGGGGAACACTGAAGCTTTCTTT. Translation: CASSSTRRGNTEAFF.

The gene calls are TRBV7-6 and TRBJ2-1, with 11 bases identical to TRBD2. J was trimmed by 9 bases and V by 2 bases; bases with no gene match: 18. Germline lookup yields CDR1 SGHVS and CDR2 FNYEAQ. This CDR3 spans 19 amino acids. CDR3: CASSLKGGSGRAGNGEQFF. Written as DNA, the CDR3 is TGTGCCAGCAGCTTAAAAGGGGGTAGCGGGAGGGCCGGAAACGGTGAGCAGTTCTTC.

This chain connects TRBV19 to TRBJ1-1; the match to TRBD1 covers 9 bases. The germline CDR1 and CDR2 sequences are LNHDA and SQIVND (reference sequence). CDR3 length equals 15 residues. Trimming took 4 bases from V and 1 from J; bases not matched to a gene: 4. For the CDR3, the DNA is TGTGCCAGTAGTACCGGGACAGGGCGGAACACTGAAGCTTTCTTT. It translates to CASSTGTGRNTEAFF.

V usage is TRBV28 and J usage is TRBJ2-7; tentative D call: TRBD1 (5 bases). The V and J ends lost 4 bases and 3 bases respectively, with 13 bases between them. Germline CDR1 reads MDHEN; CDR2 reads SYDVKM. The CDR3 is made up of 14 amino acids. DNA for the CDR3: TGTGCCAGCAGTTCTCTGACAGCCATCTACGAGCAGTACTTC. Translating it yields CASSSLTAIYEQYF.

Regarding this clone: Other nucleotide sequences from this sample produce the same CDR3. The V gene is TRBV4-1, the J gene TRBJ2-7; D is undetermined. The CDR3 is 15 amino acids. Germline CDR1 is MGHRA and CDR2 is YSYEKL. Between the trimmed V and J ends, which lost 0 bases and 0 bases, there was a span of 9 bases. The CDR3 DNA is TGCGCCAGCAGCCAAGATGGCCCTCCCTCCTACGAGCAGTACTTC. This encodes CASSQDGPPSYEQYF.

The chain is built from TRBV6-1 and TRBJ1-4, with 9 nucleotides matching TRBD1. V lost 5 bases and J lost 4; bases outside the gene matches: 2. CDR3 size: 14 residues. Germline values: CDR1 MNHNS, CDR2 SASEGT. CDR3: CASSRTGVNEKLFF. CDR3 in DNA: TGTGCCAGCAGTCGGACAGGGGTTAATGAAAAACTGTTTTTT.